This passage covers 3 T cell receptor beta chains from one sample sequenced in a study of cytomegalovirus exposure and HLA in healthy donors. PCR was performed using 60 Vbeta and 13 Jbeta primers. The assay was immunoSEQ multiplex PCR, and TCRdb's table has in-frame clones only and misses some. The repertoire includes roughly 150,000 clones, approximately 80% of them detected once, and approximately 2% sits in the top ten. What was sequenced was PBMCs. The source is a man aged 25 to 45 in good health and CMV-seronegative.

V is TRBV5-4 and J is TRBJ2-5; 7 bases are shared with TRBD1. The ends lost 5 bases at V and 2 bases at J; junction bases unmatched: 6. The CDR3 contains 14 residues. CDR1 is SGHNT, CDR2 YYREEE, per germline (reference sequence). The CDR3 DNA reads as TGTGCCAGCAGAGGACAGGCCGCACAAGAGACCCAGTACTTC. The encoded protein is CASRGQAAQETQYF.

V is TRBV19 and J is TRBJ2-7; tentatively, D is TRBD1 (6 bases). This CDR3 comprises 14 residues. Trimming took off 3 bases at V and 2 bases at J, with 11 bases between the two ends. The germline CDR1 and CDR2 sequences are LNHDA and SQIVND (reference sequence). CDR3 protein: CASSMGRGAYEQYF. The CDR3 DNA follows: TGTGCCAGTAGTATGGGCAGGGGCGCCTACGAGCAGTACTTC. Complete variable domain (other parts from reference TRBV19 and TRBJ2-7): DGGITQSPKYLFRKEGQNVTLSCEQNLNHDAMYWYRQDPGQGLRLIYYSQIVNDFQKGDIAEGYSVSREKKESFPLTVTSAQKNPTAFYLCASSMGRGAYEQYFGPGTRLTVT.

This clone was detected once. The V gene is TRBV18, the J gene TRBJ1-4, with TRBD1 matching over 10 bases. This CDR3 has 15 amino acids. The V gene's germline CDR1 is KGHSH and CDR2 LQKENI. V lost 4 bases to trimming and J lost 7 bases; unmatched junction nucleotides: 6. The CDR3 region has the DNA TGTGCCAGCTCACGGGCGACAGGGGGCATTGAAAAACTGTTTTTT. Its translation: CASSRATGGIEKLFF. The variable domain in full, with the rest retrieved from reference TRBV18 and TRBJ1-4, is NAGVMQNPRHLVRRRGQEARLRCSPMKGHSHVYWYRQLPEEGLKFMVYLQKENIIDESGMPKERFSAEFPKEGPSILRIQQVVRGDSAAYFCASSRATGGIEKLFFGSGTQLSVL.